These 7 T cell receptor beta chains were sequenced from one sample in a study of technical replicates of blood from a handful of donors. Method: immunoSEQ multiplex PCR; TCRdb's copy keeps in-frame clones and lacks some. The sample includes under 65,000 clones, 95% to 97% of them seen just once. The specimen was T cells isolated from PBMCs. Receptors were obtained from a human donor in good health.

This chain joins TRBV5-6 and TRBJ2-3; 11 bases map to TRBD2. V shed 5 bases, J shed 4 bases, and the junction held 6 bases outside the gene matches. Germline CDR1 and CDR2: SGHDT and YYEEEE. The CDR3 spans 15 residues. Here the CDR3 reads CASSLLAGVSDTQYF. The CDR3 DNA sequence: TGTGCCAGCAGTTTACTAGCGGGAGTGTCAGATACGCAGTATTTT. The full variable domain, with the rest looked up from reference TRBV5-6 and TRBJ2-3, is DAGVTQSPTHLIKTRGQQVTLRCSPKSGHDTVSWYQQALGQGPQFIFQYYEEEERQRGNFPDRFSGHQFPNYSSELNVNALLLGDSALYLCASSLLAGVSDTQYFGPGTRLTVL.

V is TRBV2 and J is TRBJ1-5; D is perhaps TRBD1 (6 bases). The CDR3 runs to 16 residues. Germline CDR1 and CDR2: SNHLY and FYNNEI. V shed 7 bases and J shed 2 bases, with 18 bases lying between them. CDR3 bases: TGTGCCAGCACAGGGGAGTTGACTATAGGCAATCAGCCCCAGCATTTT. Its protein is CASTGELTIGNQPQHF.

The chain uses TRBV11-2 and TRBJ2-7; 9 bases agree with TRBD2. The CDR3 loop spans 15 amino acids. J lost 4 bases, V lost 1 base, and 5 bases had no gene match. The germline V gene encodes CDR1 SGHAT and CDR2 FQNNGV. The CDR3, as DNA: TGTGCCAGCAGCTTAGGAGGCAGCGGGGGGTACGAGCAGTACTTC. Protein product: CASSLGGSGGYEQYF.

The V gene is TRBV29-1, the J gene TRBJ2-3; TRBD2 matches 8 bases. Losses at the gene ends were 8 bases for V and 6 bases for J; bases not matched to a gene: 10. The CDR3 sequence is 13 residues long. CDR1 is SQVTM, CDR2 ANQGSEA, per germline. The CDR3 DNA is TGCAGCACGGCATACGGGAGGGGGGATACGCAGTATTTT. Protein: CSTAYGRGDTQYF.

CDR3 sequence: CASSVQGVPLDEQYF. In DNA form, the CDR3 reads TGTGCCAGCAGCGTACAAGGAGTACCCCTAGACGAGCAGTACTTC. V usage is TRBV9 and J usage is TRBJ2-7; D is undetermined. The ends were cut back, 1 base at V and 5 bases at J, with 16 bases in the middle. The CDR3 consists of 15 residues. The V gene's germline CDR1 is SGDLS and CDR2 YYNGEE.

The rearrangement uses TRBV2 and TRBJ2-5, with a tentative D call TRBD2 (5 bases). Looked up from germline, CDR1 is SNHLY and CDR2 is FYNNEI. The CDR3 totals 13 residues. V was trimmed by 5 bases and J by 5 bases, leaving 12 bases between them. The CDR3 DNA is TGTGCCAGCAGTCGCGGGCCGGGGGAGACCCAGTACTTC. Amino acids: CASSRGPGETQYF.

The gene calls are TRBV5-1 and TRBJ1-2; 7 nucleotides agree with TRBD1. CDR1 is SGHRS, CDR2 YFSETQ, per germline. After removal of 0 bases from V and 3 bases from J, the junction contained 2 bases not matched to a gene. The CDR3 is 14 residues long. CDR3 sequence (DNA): TGCGCCAGCAGCTTGGGAGGGACAGACTATGGCTACACCTTC. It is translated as CASSLGGTDYGYTF. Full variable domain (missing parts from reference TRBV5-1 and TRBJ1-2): KAGVTQTPRYLIKTRGQQVTLSCSPISGHRSVSWYQQTPGQGLQFLFEYFSETQRNKGNFPGRFSGRQFSNSRSEMNVSTLELGDSALYLCASSLGGTDYGYTFGSGTRLTVV.